This TCR beta chain is from a study of T-cell memory formation after mild COVID-19. Whole-study findings and limits: Day 15 to 85 contractors were CD4/CD8 balanced; later expanders leaned CD4+.

TCRdb re-called the 5' RACE reads with MiXCR, one entry per CDR3 protein. The sample lists 550,000 to 600,000 distinct CDR3 sequences, roughly 17% occurring once. This clonotype showed up just a few times. What it binds is unknown. This CDR3 spans 16 amino acids. J was trimmed by 2 bases and V by 4 bases; bases with no gene match: 2. CDR1 LGHNA and CDR2 YNFKEQ come from the germline V gene. The sample consisted of PBMCs or a T cell subset sorted from them (not recorded which). The clonotype was recovered from an adult woman who had mild COVID-19 (a few samples of this study predate the infection). Cell type and time point are not known. The chain combines TRBV4-2 with TRBJ2-2; the match to TRBD2 covers 12 bases. In DNA form, the CDR3 reads TGTGCCAGCAGCCTACTAGCGGGGGGTAACACCGGGGAGCTGTTTTTT. Translating it yields CASSLLAGGNTGELFF.